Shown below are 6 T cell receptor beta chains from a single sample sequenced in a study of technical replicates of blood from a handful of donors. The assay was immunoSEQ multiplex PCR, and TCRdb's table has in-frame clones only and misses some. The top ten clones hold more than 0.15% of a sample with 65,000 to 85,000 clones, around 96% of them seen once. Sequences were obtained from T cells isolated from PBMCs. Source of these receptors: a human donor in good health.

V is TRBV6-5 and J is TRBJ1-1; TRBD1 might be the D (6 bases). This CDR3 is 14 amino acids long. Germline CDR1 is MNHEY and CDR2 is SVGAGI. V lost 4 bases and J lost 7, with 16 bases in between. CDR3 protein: CASSFSGAGGEAFF. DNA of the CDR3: TGTGCCAGCAGTTTCTCGGGGGCAGGAGGTGAAGCTTTCTTT.

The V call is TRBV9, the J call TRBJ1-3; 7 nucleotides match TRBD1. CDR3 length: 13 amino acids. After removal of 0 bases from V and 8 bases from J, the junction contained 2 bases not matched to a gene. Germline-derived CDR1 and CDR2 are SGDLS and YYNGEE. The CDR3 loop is CASSVARGDTIYF. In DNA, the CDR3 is TGTGCCAGCAGCGTAGCCAGGGGGGACACCATATATTTT. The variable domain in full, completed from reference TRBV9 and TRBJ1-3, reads DSGVTQTPKHLITATGQRVTLRCSPRSGDLSVYWYQQSLDQGLQFLIQYYNGEERAKGNILERFSAQQFPDLHSELNLSSLELGDSALYFCASSVARGDTIYFGEGSWLTVV.

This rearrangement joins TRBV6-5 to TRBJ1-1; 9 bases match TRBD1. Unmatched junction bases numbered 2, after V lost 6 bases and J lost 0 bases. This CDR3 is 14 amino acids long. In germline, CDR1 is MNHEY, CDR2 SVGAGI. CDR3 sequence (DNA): TGTGCCAGCAGAAACAGGGGGCTGAACACTGAAGCTTTCTTT. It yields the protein CASRNRGLNTEAFF.

The CDR3 sequence is CASSDGQGFYEQYF. DNA of the CDR3: TGTGCCAGCAGCGACGGACAGGGCTTCTACGAGCAGTACTTC. V and J are TRBV28 and TRBJ2-7; the match to TRBD1 covers 8 bases. The ends lost 6 bases at V and 3 bases at J; junction bases unmatched: 7. CDR1 and CDR2 from the germline V gene are MDHEN and SYDVKM. This CDR3 spans 14 amino acids. The whole variable domain, filled in from reference TRBV28 and TRBJ2-7, reads DVKVTQSSRYLVKRTGEKVFLECVQDMDHENMFWYRQDPGLGLRLIYFSYDVKMKEKGDIPEGYSVSREKKERFSLILESASTNQTSMYLCASSDGQGFYEQYFGPGTRLTVT.

CDR3 loop: CASSGDRVAYEQYF. CDR3 bases: TGTGCCAGCAGTGGGGACAGGGTGGCGTACGAGCAGTACTTC. The chain joins TRBV2 to TRBJ2-7; 9 bases line up with TRBD1. Germline values: CDR1 SNHLY, CDR2 FYNNEI. CDR3 length: 14 amino acids. V lost 4 bases to trimming and J lost 4 bases; unmatched junction nucleotides: 5.

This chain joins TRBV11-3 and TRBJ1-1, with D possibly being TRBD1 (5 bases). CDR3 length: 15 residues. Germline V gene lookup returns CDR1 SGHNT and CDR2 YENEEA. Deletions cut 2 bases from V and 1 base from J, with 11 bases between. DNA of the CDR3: TGTGCCAGCAGCTTACGGGGGACGCCGAACACTGAAGCTTTCTTT. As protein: CASSLRGTPNTEAFF.